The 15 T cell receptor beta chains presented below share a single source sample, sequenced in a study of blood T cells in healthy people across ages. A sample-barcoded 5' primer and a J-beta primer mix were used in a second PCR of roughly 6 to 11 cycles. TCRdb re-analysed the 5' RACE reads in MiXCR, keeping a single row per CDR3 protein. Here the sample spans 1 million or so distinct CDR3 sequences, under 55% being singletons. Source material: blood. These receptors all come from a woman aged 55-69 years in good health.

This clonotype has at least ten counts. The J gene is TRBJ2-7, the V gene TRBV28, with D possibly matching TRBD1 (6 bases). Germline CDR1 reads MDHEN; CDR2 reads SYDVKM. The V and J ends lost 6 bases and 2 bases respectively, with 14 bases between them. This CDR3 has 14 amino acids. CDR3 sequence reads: CASRDSRLTYEQYF. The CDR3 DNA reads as TGTGCCAGCAGGGACAGCCGACTCACCTACGAGCAGTACTTC.

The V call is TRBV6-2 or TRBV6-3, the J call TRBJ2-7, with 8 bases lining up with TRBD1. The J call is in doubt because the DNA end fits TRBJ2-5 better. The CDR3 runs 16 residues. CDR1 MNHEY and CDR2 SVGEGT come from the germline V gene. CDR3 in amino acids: CASSQPQTGAGETQYF. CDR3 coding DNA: TGTGCCAGCAGCCAACCGCAGACAGGGGCGGGAGAGACCCAGTACTTC.

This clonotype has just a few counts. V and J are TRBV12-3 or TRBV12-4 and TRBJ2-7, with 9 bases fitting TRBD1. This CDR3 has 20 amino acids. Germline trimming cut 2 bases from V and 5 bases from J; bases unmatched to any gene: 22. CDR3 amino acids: CASSLTRGGSGGTGLHEQYF. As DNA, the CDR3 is TGTGCCAGCAGTTTAACGAGGGGTGGTTCCGGGGGGACAGGGCTCCACGAGCAGTACTTC.

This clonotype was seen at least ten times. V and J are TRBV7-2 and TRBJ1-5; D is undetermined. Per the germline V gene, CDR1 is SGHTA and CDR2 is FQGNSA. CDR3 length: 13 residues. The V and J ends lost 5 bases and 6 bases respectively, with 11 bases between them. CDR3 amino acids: CASSVGPGQPQHF. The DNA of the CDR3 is TGTGCCAGCAGCGTAGGGCCGGGTCAGCCCCAGCATTTT.

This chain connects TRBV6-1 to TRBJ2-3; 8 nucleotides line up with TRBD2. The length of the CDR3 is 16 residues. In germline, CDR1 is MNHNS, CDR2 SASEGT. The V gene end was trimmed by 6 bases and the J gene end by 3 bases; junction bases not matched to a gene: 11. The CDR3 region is CASRETTSVSTDTQYF. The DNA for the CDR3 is TGTGCCAGCAGAGAAACGACTAGCGTAAGTACAGATACGCAGTATTTT.

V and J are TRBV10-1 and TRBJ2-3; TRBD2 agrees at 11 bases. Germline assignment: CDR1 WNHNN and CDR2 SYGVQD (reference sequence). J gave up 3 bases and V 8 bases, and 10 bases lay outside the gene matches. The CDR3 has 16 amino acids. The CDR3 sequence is CASSTGTSGGTDTQYF. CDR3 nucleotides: TGCGCCAGCTCGACTGGGACTAGCGGTGGGACAGATACGCAGTATTTT.

The CDR3 sequence: CSAPQPGTDTQYF. In DNA form, the CDR3 reads TGCAGTGCTCCACAGCCGGGAACAGATACGCAGTATTTT. The chain couples TRBV20-1 to TRBJ2-3, with a tentative D call TRBD2 (5 bases). The germline V gene has CDR1 DFQATT and CDR2 SNEGSKA (reference sequence). The CDR3 totals 13 residues. The V and J ends lost 5 bases and 3 bases respectively, with 12 bases between them.

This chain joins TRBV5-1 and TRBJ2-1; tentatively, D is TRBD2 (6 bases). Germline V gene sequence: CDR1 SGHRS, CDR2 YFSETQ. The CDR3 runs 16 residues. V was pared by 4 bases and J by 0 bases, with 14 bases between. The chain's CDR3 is CASSPRTTSSYNEQFF. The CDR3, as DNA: TGCGCCAGCAGCCCTCGGACTACTAGCTCCTACAATGAGCAGTTCTTC.

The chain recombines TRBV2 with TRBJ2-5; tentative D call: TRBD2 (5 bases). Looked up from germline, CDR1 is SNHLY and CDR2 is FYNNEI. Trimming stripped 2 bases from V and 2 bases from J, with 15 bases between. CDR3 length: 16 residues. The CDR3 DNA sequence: TGTGCCAGCAGTGAATCGCCGGGGTTCGGGCAAGAGACCCAGTACTTC. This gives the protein CASSESPGFGQETQYF.

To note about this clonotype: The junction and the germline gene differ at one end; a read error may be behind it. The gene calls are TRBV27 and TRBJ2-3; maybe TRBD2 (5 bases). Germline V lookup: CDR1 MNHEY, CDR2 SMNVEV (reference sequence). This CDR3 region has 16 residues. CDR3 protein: CASSLQMTRVTDAQYF. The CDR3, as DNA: TGTGCCAGCAGCCTTCAGATGACGCGGGTCACAGATGCGCAGTATTTT.

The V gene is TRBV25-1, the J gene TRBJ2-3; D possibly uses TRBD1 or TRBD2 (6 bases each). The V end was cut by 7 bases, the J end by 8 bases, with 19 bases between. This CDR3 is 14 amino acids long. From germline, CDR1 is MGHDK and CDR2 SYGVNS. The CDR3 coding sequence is TGTGCCAGCACCCGTGGAGGGGTAGGGGGTACGCAGTATTTT. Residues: CASTRGGVGGTQYF.

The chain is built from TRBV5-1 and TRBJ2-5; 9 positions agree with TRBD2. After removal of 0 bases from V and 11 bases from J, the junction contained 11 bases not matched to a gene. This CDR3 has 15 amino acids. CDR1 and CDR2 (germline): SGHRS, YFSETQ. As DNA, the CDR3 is TGCGCCAGCAGCTTGGGGATAGCGGGAGCCAATGAGCAGTACTTC. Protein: CASSLGIAGANEQYF.

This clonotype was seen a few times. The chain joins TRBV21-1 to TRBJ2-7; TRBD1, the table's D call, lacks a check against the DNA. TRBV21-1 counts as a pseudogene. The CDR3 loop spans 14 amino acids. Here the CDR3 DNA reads TGTGCCAGCAGCAAAGCGCAGGGGGGCTGGGCCGCGTACTTC. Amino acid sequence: CASSKAQGGWAAYF.

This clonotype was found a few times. CDR3: CASSARYEQYF. The DNA for the CDR3 is TGTGCCAGCAGCGCCAGATACGAGCAGTACTTC. This chain uses TRBV14 with TRBJ2-7; D is unclear. V lost 5 bases to trimming and J lost 4 bases, with 6 bases between them. The CDR3 spans 11 residues. Germline-derived CDR1 and CDR2 are SGHDN and FVKESK.

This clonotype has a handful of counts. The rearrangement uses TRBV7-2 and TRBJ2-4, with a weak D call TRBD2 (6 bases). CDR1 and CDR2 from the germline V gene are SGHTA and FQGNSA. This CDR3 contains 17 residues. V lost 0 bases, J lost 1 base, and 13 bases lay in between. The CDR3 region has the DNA TGTGCCAGCAGCTTAGCGTACCGAGGGAGGGCCAAAAACATTCAGTACTTC. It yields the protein CASSLAYRGRAKNIQYF.